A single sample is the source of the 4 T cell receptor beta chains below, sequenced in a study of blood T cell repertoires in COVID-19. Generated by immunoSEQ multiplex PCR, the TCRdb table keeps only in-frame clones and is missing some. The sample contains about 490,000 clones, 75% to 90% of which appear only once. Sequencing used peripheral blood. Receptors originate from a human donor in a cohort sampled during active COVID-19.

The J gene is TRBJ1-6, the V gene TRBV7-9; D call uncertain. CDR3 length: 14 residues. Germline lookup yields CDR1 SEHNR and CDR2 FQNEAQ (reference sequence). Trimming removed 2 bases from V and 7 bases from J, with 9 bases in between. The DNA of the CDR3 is TGTGCCAGCAGCTTACAGGAACGGAATTCACCCCTCCACTTT. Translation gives CASSLQERNSPLHF.

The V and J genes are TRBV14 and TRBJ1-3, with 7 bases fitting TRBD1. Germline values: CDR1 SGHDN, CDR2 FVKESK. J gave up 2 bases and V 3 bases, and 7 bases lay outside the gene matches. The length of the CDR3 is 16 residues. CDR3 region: CASSHLIDRAGNTIYF. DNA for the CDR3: TGTGCCAGCAGCCACCTTATCGACAGGGCTGGAAACACCATATATTTT. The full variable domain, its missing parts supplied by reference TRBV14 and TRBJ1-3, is EAGVTQFPSHSVIEKGQTVTLRCDPISGHDNLYWYRRVMGKEIKFLLHFVKESKQDESGMPNNRFLAERTGGTYSTLKVQPAELEDSGVYFCASSHLIDRAGNTIYFGEGSWLTVV.

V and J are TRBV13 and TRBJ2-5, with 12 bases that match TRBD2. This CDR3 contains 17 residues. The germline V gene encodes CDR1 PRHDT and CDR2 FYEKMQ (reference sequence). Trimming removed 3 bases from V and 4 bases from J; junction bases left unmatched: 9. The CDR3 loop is CASSFFPSGRVGETQYF. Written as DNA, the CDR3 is TGTGCCAGCAGCTTCTTTCCTAGCGGGAGGGTTGGAGAGACCCAGTACTTC.

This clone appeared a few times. The CDR3 is CASRTSGLSTDTQYF. The CDR3 DNA sequence: TGTGCCAGCAGGACTAGCGGACTTAGCACAGATACGCAGTATTTT. V usage is TRBV9 and J usage is TRBJ2-3, with 9 bases matching TRBD2. The V gene's germline CDR1 is SGDLS and CDR2 YYNGEE. The V and J ends lost 5 bases and 0 bases, in that order; junction bases with no gene match: 4. The CDR3 is 15 amino acids.